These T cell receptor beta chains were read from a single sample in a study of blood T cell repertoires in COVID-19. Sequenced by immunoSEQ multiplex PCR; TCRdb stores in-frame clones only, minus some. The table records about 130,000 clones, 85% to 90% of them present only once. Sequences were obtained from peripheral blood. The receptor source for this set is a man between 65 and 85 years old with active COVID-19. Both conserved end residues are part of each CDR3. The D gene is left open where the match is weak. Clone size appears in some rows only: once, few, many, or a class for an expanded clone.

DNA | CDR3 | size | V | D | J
TGCAGTGCTAGTTCAGCGGGAGGGGGCACCGGGGAGCTGTTTTTT | CSASSAGGGTGELFF | NA | TRBV20-1 | TRBD2 | TRBJ2-2
TGTGCCAGCAGTCTCCTCAATTCACCCCTCCACTTT | CASSLLNSPLHF | NA | TRBV12-3/TRBV12-4 | NA | TRBJ1-6
TGTGCCAGCAGCCAAGCGGTCGCGACAGGCAATGAAAAACTGTTTTTT | CASSQAVATGNEKLFF | NA | TRBV4-2 | NA | TRBJ1-4
TGTGCCAGCAGCCACCCCCCGGTGGGGCAGAATCAAGAGACCCAGTACTTC | CASSHPPVGQNQETQYF | NA | TRBV7-9 | NA | TRBJ2-5
TGTGCCAGCAGCTCTGCGGACAGGGGAGCGGAAAAACTGTTTTTT | CASSSADRGAEKLFF | NA | TRBV7-2 | TRBD1 | TRBJ1-4
TGTGCCTGGGCACATGGACTAGCGGGCTACGAGCAGTACTTC | CAWAHGLAGYEQYF | NA | TRBV30 | TRBD2 | TRBJ2-7
TGTGCCAGCAGTGACGACAGCTCCTATGGCTACACCTTC | CASSDDSSYGYTF | NA | TRBV2 | NA | TRBJ1-2
TGCAGTGCTAGTGGGCCAGCGGGACTCTCCTACGAGCAGTACTTC | CSASGPAGLSYEQYF | NA | TRBV20-1 | TRBD2 | TRBJ2-7
TGTGCCAGTTCGCTAGCGGAGAACCTCGGGGAGCTGTTTTTT | CASSLAENLGELFF | few | TRBV19 | TRBD2 | TRBJ2-2
TGTGCCAGCAGTCAGCGGGGTGGGGACAATGAGCAGTTCTTC | CASSQRGGDNEQFF | NA | TRBV28 | TRBD2 | TRBJ2-1
TGTGCCAGCAGTTTCGGAGGTCAGCCCCAGCATTTT | CASSFGGQPQHF | NA | TRBV12-3/TRBV12-4 | NA | TRBJ1-5
TGTGCCAGCAGTTACAATGCGGCCGGACAGTCCTACGAGCAGTACTTC | CASSYNAAGQSYEQYF | NA | TRBV6-2/TRBV6-3 | NA | TRBJ2-7
TGTGGGTCAACCACGGGACTCCTCAATGAAAAACTGTTTTTT | CGSTTGLLNEKLFF | NA | TRBV30 | NA | TRBJ1-4
TGTGCCAGCAGCCCCCTCGGGTCTGGAAACACCATATATTTT | CASSPLGSGNTIYF | NA | TRBV9 | NA | TRBJ1-3
TGTGCCAGCAGCCCGCGAGAGGGGGTAAAGAATGGCTACACCTTC | CASSPREGVKNGYTF | NA | TRBV9 | NA | TRBJ1-2